Listed here are 3 T cell receptor beta chains from one sample, sequenced in a study of T cell responses to AZD1222 COVID-19 vaccine. Data came from immunoSEQ multiplex PCR; TCRdb stores just in-frame clones and leaves some out. The table shows about 140,000 clones, with around 93% occurring only once. The material sequenced was peripheral blood, taken on day 0 of AZD1222 vaccination. The receptors shown here come from an adult in good health.

This clone was counted a single time. This rearrangement joins TRBV4-1 to TRBJ1-5, with D hard to call. Between the trimmed V and J ends, which lost 2 bases and 1 base, there was a span of 9 bases. The CDR3 runs to 15 residues. Germline CDR1 is MGHRA and CDR2 is YSYEKL. The CDR3 coding sequence is TGCGCCAGCAGCCAACAGGACGGCAGCAATCAGCCCCAGCATTTT. This gives the protein CASSQQDGSNQPQHF.

The chain uses TRBV10-3 and TRBJ1-4; TRBD1 matches 9 bases. The ends lost 6 bases at V and 2 bases at J; junction bases unmatched: 4. Germline V gene lookup returns CDR1 ENHRY and CDR2 SYGVKD. The CDR3 has 15 residues. CDR3 amino acids: CAIRSGTGTNEKLFF. As DNA, the CDR3 is TGTGCCATCAGATCGGGGACAGGGACTAATGAAAAACTGTTTTTT.

This rearrangement joins TRBV7-2 to TRBJ1-5; a possible D gene is TRBD1 (6 bases). Germline CDR1 and CDR2: SGHTA and FQGNSA. The CDR3 is 15 amino acids. V was pared by 5 bases and J by 6 bases, with 17 bases between. DNA for the CDR3: TGTGCCAGCAGCCCCGGGGGACAATTTGGTCAGCCCCAGCATTTT. Amino acid sequence: CASSPGGQFGQPQHF.